This T cell receptor beta chain was sequenced during a study of CD8 T cells in ankylosing spondylitis. General study findings and limits: Typical of ankylosing spondylitis blood, it appeared, was a TCR beta motif of eight highly homologous variants. A number of the motif variants had already been described in reactive arthritis synovial fluid and blood.

In making TCR beta libraries, quantitative 5'-RACE with molecular barcodes was used. One entry per CDR3 protein, called by TCRdb with MiXCR from the 5' RACE reads. The sample consists of 670,000 or so distinct CDR3 sequences, about 20% of them appearing once. Points on this clonotype: Its target is not known.

The CDR3 sequence is 12 residues long. Trimming cost V 0 bases and J 4 bases, with 3 bases left between them. Per germline, CDR1 LGHDT and CDR2 YNNKEL (reference sequence). J is TRBJ1-1 and V is TRBV3-1; no firm D call. The clonotype comes from a male donor with ankylosing spondylitis. Sequenced material: blood, either unsorted or a sorted T cell fraction (not recorded which). In DNA form, the CDR3 reads TGTGCCAGCAGCCAAGAGTCCACTGAAGCTTTCTTT. Translating gives CASSQESTEAFF.